Sequencing of this T cell receptor beta chain was carried out in a study of blood T cell repertoires in COVID-19 (dated by TCRdb to 2018 to 2020). The study in broad terms: Samples from collaborators originated in the United States, Italy and Spain and spanned both the acute and convalescent phases of COVID-19. Sample metadata almost always included a de-identified subject ID, COVID-19 status, age in years and sex. The prospective study material was composed of cDNA or gDNA derived from T cells, B-cell-depleted T cells, or PBMCs. Where available, HLA class I and class II types were obtained from metadata supplied by the sample provider rather than from assay-based typing. The samples were drawn from two sources: the first 160 participants of the ongoing ImmuneRACE study, and 1,254 subjects contributed by 6 global collaborators. The repertoires were made available in a free public database intended to serve as a resource for research on the immune response to SARS-CoV-2. The dataset comprised deeply sampled blood TCRbeta repertoires from subjects exposed to, actively infected with, or recovered from COVID-19.

The immunoSEQ Assay, a bias-controlled multiplex PCR, was used to amplify TCRbeta CDR3 regions from genomic DNA. Per the authors' processing: The number of nucleated cells in each sample was estimated by amplification of reference gene primers within the assay. To quantify the absolute abundance of each unique TCRbeta CDR3 rearrangement, sequence reads were collapsed and filtered. For each sample, productive Simpson clonality was calculated by taking the square root of Simpson's diversity index across productive rearrangements. TCRdb retrieved this table from immuneACCESS and kept in-frame rearrangements only. Not all clones are present; in checked studies, unresolved V genes account for under half, and no reason is known for the remainder. The DNA gave D and trimming, while V, J and clone size come from that table. The sample data list hundreds of thousands of clones, and about 90% of these were observed just once. Roughly a tenth of the sample rests with the top ten.

The research as a whole found: How much clinical and demographic metadata was included differed by source and by participant, and the metadata was provided uncurated.

Of note for this clone: This receptor's antigen is unknown. It has no much larger one-base neighbor in the sample; base qualities were not kept.

The cysteine opens and the phenylalanine closes a CDR3 of 18 amino acids. The kept DNA is CDR3 alone, 54 bases in frame from the first base. Reading the germline V gene gives CDR1 MNHNS and CDR2 SASEGT. After removal of 4 bases from V and 4 bases from J, the junction retains 16 bases not matched to a gene. Participants in the prospective study were aged roughly 18 to 100 years, lived in under 30 United States geographic areas, and enrolled through a virtual design. Cohort assignment in the prospective study relied on participant-reported clinical history from a screening survey and a study questionnaire. For ImmuneRACE Cohort 3, a participant was defined as recovered based on two consecutive negative NP/OP PCR tests, clearance by a healthcare professional, or resolution of symptoms. In the prospective study, mobile phlebotomists collected whole blood, serum and a nasopharyngeal or oropharyngeal swab from each participant. Additional blood draws and questionnaires over an approximately two-month period could optionally be provided by prospective study participants. Blood samples from the prospective study were shipped frozen or at room temperature prior to DNA extraction.

The rearrangement combines TRBV6-1 with TRBJ1-2; the central 9 bases match TRBD1. This sequence originates from a woman in her twenties or thirties who had recovered from COVID-19. The sample consisted of PBMCs or T cells enriched from blood (not recorded which). The CDR3 corresponds to CASSGQGGRFPSIYGYTF. The DNA sequence follows: TGTGCCAGCAGTGGACAGGGGGGCAGGTTTCCTAGTATCTATGGCTACACCTTC.